Each of the 18 T cell receptor beta chains below was sequenced from the same sample in a study of T cell responses to AZD1222 COVID-19 vaccine listed by TCRdb under 2021. Library creation used the immunoSEQ multiplex PCR assay. The source is immuneACCESS, and TCRdb retained only in-frame sequences with V and J called. Part of the clones is not carried over; for the studies checked, unresolved V genes explain less than half of this, and the remainder is unexplained. The sample has more than 100,000 clones on record, around 93% of them singletons. The ten largest make up less than 6% of the sample. This sample's time point label indicates: about 28 days (+/-7) after the second vaccine dose. The material sequenced was peripheral blood, taken 28 days after the second AZD1222 dose. Receptors originate from an adult who received the AZD1222 COVID-19 vaccine.

This chain uses TRBV6-1 with TRBJ2-3; D perhaps matches TRBD2 (5 bases). Trimming shortened V by 5 bases and J by 1 base, and 16 bases separated the two germline ends. This CDR3 comprises 16 residues. CDR1 and CDR2 (germline): MNHNS, SASEGT. The CDR3 bases are TGTGCCAGCAGTAAAGGACGGGGTATCGGCACAGATACGCAGTATTTT. This translates into CASSKGRGIGTDTQYF.

The rearrangement links TRBV7-9 to TRBJ1-5; D is perhaps TRBD1 (5 bases). The CDR3 consists of 14 residues. Trimming shortened V by 4 bases and J by 5 bases, and 12 bases separated the two germline ends. CDR1 and CDR2 (germline): SEHNR, FQNEAQ (reference sequence). The CDR3 DNA reads TGTGCCAGCAGCTCCCGAGGGACGTATCAGCCCCAGCATTTT. Translation gives CASSSRGTYQPQHF.

This clone was detected a few times. This chain connects TRBV5-1 to TRBJ2-7; 8 bases line up with TRBD2. V shed 2 bases, J shed 0 bases, and the junction held 1 base outside the gene matches. The CDR3 is 14 amino acids. Germline CDR1 reads SGHRS; CDR2 reads YFSETQ. This CDR3 is CASSLGTSSYEQYF. The CDR3 coding sequence is TGCGCCAGCAGCTTAGGGACTAGCTCCTACGAGCAGTACTTC. Together with reference TRBV5-1 and TRBJ2-7, the CDR3 gives the full variable domain: KAGVTQTPRYLIKTRGQQVTLSCSPISGHRSVSWYQQTPGQGLQFLFEYFSETQRNKGNFPGRFSGRQFSNSRSEMNVSTLELGDSALYLCASSLGTSSYEQYFGPGTRLTVT.

The J gene is TRBJ2-1, the V gene TRBV20-1, with TRBD2 as a possible D gene (5 bases). Deletions cut 3 bases from V and 5 bases from J, with 5 bases between. Looked up from germline, CDR1 is DFQATT and CDR2 is SNEGSKA (reference sequence). The CDR3 is 11 residues long. Here the CDR3 DNA reads TGCAGTGCTAGCGGGAACAATGAGCAGTTCTTC. Its translation is CSASGNNEQFF.

The V call is TRBV24-1, the J call TRBJ2-7; 9 nucleotides agree with TRBD1. V lost 2 bases and J lost 0; bases outside the gene matches: 16. The CDR3 extends over 20 amino acids. The germline CDR1 and CDR2 sequences are KGHDR and SFDVKD. The CDR3 DNA is TGTGCCACCAGTGATTATTATGTCCCGGGACAGGGACGAGGCTCCTACGAGCAGTACTTC. It yields the protein CATSDYYVPGQGRGSYEQYF.

This clone was seen once. This chain uses TRBV6-5 with TRBJ1-4; D gene unclear. Germline CDR1 MNHEY, CDR2 SVGAGI. The germline V and J ends were trimmed by 5 bases and 5 bases, with 12 bases remaining between them. This CDR3 has 14 amino acids. CDR3 region: CASSRTGLNEKLFF. Written as DNA, the CDR3 is TGTGCCAGCAGTCGGACTGGACTGAATGAAAAACTGTTTTTT.

The chain uses TRBV3-1 (or the pseudogene TRBV3-2) and TRBJ1-2; no firm D call. Trimming stripped 1 base from V and 2 bases from J, with 8 bases between. This CDR3 contains 14 residues. The germline CDR1 and CDR2 sequences are LGHDT and YNNKEL (reference sequence). For the CDR3, the DNA is TGTGCCAGCAGCCAAGCACCAAGAAACTATGGCTACACCTTC. It codes for CASSQAPRNYGYTF.

The rearrangement joins TRBV12-3 or TRBV12-4 to TRBJ2-5, with D perhaps assigned TRBD1 or TRBD2 (5 bases each). Trimming left V 7 bases short and J 3 bases short, with 9 bases between. This CDR3 spans 12 amino acids. CDR3 residues: CASNRGEETQYF. DNA of the CDR3: TGTGCCAGCAACAGAGGGGAAGAGACCCAGTACTTC.

The genes are TRBV5-1 and TRBJ2-6; no clear D. CDR1 and CDR2 (germline): SGHRS, YFSETQ. The CDR3 totals 13 residues. Between the trimmed V and J ends, which lost 3 bases and 2 bases, there was a span of 3 bases. CDR3 in amino acids: CASSSAGANVLTF. The CDR3 DNA follows: TGCGCCAGCAGCTCCGCTGGGGCCAACGTCCTGACTTTC.

This rearrangement joins TRBV6-5 to TRBJ1-3; TRBD1 agrees at 7 bases. V trimming: 8 bases; J trimming: 3 bases; junction bases outside the gene matches: 10. This CDR3 has 15 amino acids. Germline lookup yields CDR1 MNHEY and CDR2 SVGAGI. The CDR3, as DNA: TGTGCCAGCCTACCCGCGGCAGGGGGTGGAAACACCATATATTTT. Amino acids: CASLPAAGGGNTIYF.

The CDR3 bases are TGTGCCAGCAGCCAATCAGGGTCGGGGTTTGAGACCCAGTACTTC. Translating it yields CASSQSGSGFETQYF. The chain couples TRBV7-3 to TRBJ2-5; D assignment may be TRBD1 or TRBD2 (5 bases each). The CDR3 is 15 residues long. V was pared by 5 bases and J by 5 bases, with 18 bases between. Germline values: CDR1 SGHTA, CDR2 FQGTGA. The whole variable domain, remainder taken from reference TRBV7-3 and TRBJ2-5, is GAGVSQTPSNKVTEKGKYVELRCDPISGHTALYWYRQSLGQGPEFLIYFQGTGAADDSGLPNDRFFAVRPEGSVSTLKIQRTERGDSAVYLCASSQSGSGFETQYFGPGTRLLVL.

This chain uses TRBV4-3 with TRBJ1-1; TRBD1 matches 8 bases. The CDR3 totals 15 residues. Trimming took 5 bases from V and 4 from J; bases not matched to a gene: 9. Germline V gives CDR1 LGHNA, CDR2 YSLEER. The CDR3 DNA sequence: TGCGCCAGCAGCTCTGGACAGGGAGGATTCACTGAAGCTTTCTTT. The encoded protein is CASSSGQGGFTEAFF.

The chain uses TRBV12-3 or TRBV12-4 and TRBJ2-5; no firm D call. V gave up 7 bases and J gave up 4 bases, with 10 bases separating them. The CDR3 is 12 residues long. The CDR3 region has the DNA TGTGCCAGCAAGTACGGCCCAGAGACCCAGTACTTC. Translated: CASKYGPETQYF.

The chain links TRBV2 to TRBJ1-4, with 10 bases aligning to TRBD1. Germline V CDR1 and CDR2: SNHLY, FYNNEI. The ends lost 6 bases at V and 8 bases at J; junction bases unmatched: 12. The CDR3 spans 16 residues. Here the CDR3 DNA reads TGTGCCAGCAGGACGGGACAGGGGAGCACGGGGGAAAAACTGTTTTTT. As protein: CASRTGQGSTGEKLFF. Looking up the rest from reference TRBV2 and TRBJ1-4 gives the full variable domain: EPEVTQTPSHQVTQMGQEVILRCVPISNHLYFYWYRQILGQKVEFLVSFYNNEISEKSEIFDDQFSVERPDGSNFTLKIRSTKLEDSAMYFCASRTGQGSTGEKLFFGSGTQLSVL.

The chain has TRBV19 and TRBJ1-4; TRBD1 matches at 8 bases. There are 14 residues in the CDR3. From germline, CDR1 is LNHDA and CDR2 SQIVND (reference sequence). The ends lost 5 bases at V and 8 bases at J; junction bases unmatched: 7. CDR3 in amino acids: CASSLGQGNEKLFF. The CDR3, as DNA: TGTGCCAGTAGTCTCGGACAGGGTAACGAAAAACTGTTTTTT.

The chain is built from TRBV6-5 and TRBJ1-4; D may be TRBD1 (5 bases). Germline CDR1 is MNHEY and CDR2 is SVGAGI. The CDR3 length is 14 residues. Trimming pared 7 bases from V and 8 bases from J, leaving 17 bases between. The CDR3 is CASMKGLRGEKLFF. In nucleotides, the CDR3 is TGTGCCAGCATGAAGGGGCTTCGTGGGGAAAAACTGTTTTTT.

The chain employs TRBV6-2 or TRBV6-3 and TRBJ2-1; 10 bases agree with TRBD1. The V gene end was trimmed by 4 bases and the J gene end by 5 bases; junction bases not matched to a gene: 5. The CDR3 is 15 amino acids. Germline CDR1 MNHEY, CDR2 SVGEGT. Here the CDR3 DNA reads TGTGCCAGCAGTTGGGACAGGGGCTTCAACAATGAGCAGTTCTTC. Its translation: CASSWDRGFNNEQFF.

This clone occurred once. The chain uses TRBV5-6 and TRBJ2-7; 9 bases map to TRBD2. Germline lookup yields CDR1 SGHDT and CDR2 YYEEEE. CDR3 length: 16 residues. Trimming cost V 0 bases and J 0 bases; bases outside gene matches: 4. The DNA for the CDR3 is TGTGCCAGCAGCTTGGGGGCTAGCGGGACCTCCTACGAGCAGTACTTC. Translation gives CASSLGASGTSYEQYF.